The clone carrying this T cell receptor beta chain occurred a few times. The antigen is undetermined. This entry belongs to a study of T-cell memory formation after mild COVID-19. The study's findings and limits: In pre-infection memory, a portion of responding clones appeared, which suggested that cross-reactive memory joined.

Using its own MiXCR run on the 5' RACE reads, TCRdb lists one record per CDR3 protein. The sample holds 350,000 to 450,000 distinct CDR3 sequences, roughly 24% seen once. Trimming pared 2 bases from V and 1 base from J, leaving 11 bases between. Germline loops: CDR1 SGHRS, CDR2 YFSETQ. The CDR3 has 15 residues. This chain uses TRBV5-1 with TRBJ2-3; D uncertain. Sequences were obtained from PBMCs or a T cell subset sorted from them (not recorded which). This receptor was obtained from an adult woman who had mild COVID-19 (a few samples of this study predate the infection). Cell type and time point are not known. In nucleotides, the CDR3 is TGCGCCAGCAGCTTTGCCCTCGGTGGCACAGATACGCAGTATTTT. Amino acids: CASSFALGGTDTQYF.